One TCR beta chain is described in this entry. This sample stems from a study of shared clonotypes between healthy human individuals. Study summary: Researchers assigned three CD4 naive, three CD4 memory, two CD8 naive and one CD8 memory plate to each donor.

Assay execution proceeded at the deep level. Authors' analysis steps: Junction-only immunoSEQ sequences carried no quality scores, so filtering differed. The table came from immunoSEQ multiplex PCR; TCRdb's copy has only in-frame clones and leaves some out. The V and J calls and clone size are taken from that table; D and trimming were inferred from the DNA. The sample shows around 650,000 clones, about 95% of them seen only once. Terminally differentiated effector memory CD45RA+ cells were excluded by CCR7 positive selection of CD45RO-negative cells. The sample was naive CD8+ T cells sorted from blood. This clonotype was obtained from a woman under 40 in good health.

The CDR3 sequence is CASSQKTGDTEAFF. CDR3 sequence (DNA): TGTGCCAGCAGCCAAAAGACAGGGGACACTGAAGCTTTCTTT. The chain carries TRBV7-9 and TRBJ1-1; 8 bases match TRBD1. There are 14 residues in the CDR3. Germline trimming cut 5 bases from V and 3 bases from J; bases unmatched to any gene: 5. Germline V gene lookup returns CDR1 SEHNR and CDR2 FQNEAQ (reference sequence).